A selection of T cell receptor beta chains follows, all from one sample in a study of CD4 T cells in relation to SARS-CoV-2 and coronaviruses. TCRdb keeps only in-frame clones here, not all; method: immunoSEQ multiplex PCR. The sample shows some 20,000 clones, around 75% of them seen only once. These TCRs are of unknown antigen specificity. The sequencing sample was made of CD4+ T cells from PBMCs, cultured in vitro. The source of these receptors is a human donor in good health. The CDR3 runs from the conserved cysteine through the conserved F or W. A D gene is named only where the DNA matches it firmly. The size field is filled for only some rows; it gives once, few, many or a size class.

v_call	d_call	clone_size	j_call	cdr3_aa	cdr3_nt
TRBV2	-	-	TRBJ1-3	CASSSRGSGNTIYF	TGTGCCAGCAGTTCCAGAGGATCTGGAAACACCATATATTTT
TRBV4-2	-	-	TRBJ2-2	CASSQDFDTGELFF	TGTGCCAGCAGCCAAGACTTTGACACCGGGGAGCTGTTTTTT
TRBV10-1	-	-	TRBJ2-3	CASQAGQNTDTQYF	TGCGCCAGCCAGGCAGGCCAAAACACAGATACGCAGTATTTT
TRBV28	-	-	TRBJ1-2	CASRVTGQDGYTF	TGTGCCAGCAGGGTGACAGGTCAGGATGGCTACACCTTC
TRBV3-1/TRBV3-2	-	-	TRBJ2-5	CASSQEGRRETQYF	TGTGCCAGCAGCCAAGAAGGCCGGAGGGAGACCCAGTACTTC
TRBV6-6	TRBD1	few	TRBJ1-6	CASTYDRGLGSPLHF	TGTGCCAGCACCTACGACAGGGGGCTCGGCTCACCCCTCCACTTT
TRBV28	-	few	TRBJ2-7	CASGVSLGGGNAYEQYF	TGTGCCAGCGGGGTTTCGCTTGGTGGGGGCAATGCATACGAGCAGTACTTC
TRBV5-1	TRBD2	once	TRBJ2-3	CASSLSGTSTDTQYF	TGCGCCAGCAGCTTGAGCGGGACTAGCACAGATACGCAGTATTTT
TRBV12-3/TRBV12-4	-	-	TRBJ2-5	CASSQAVQETQYF	TGTGCCAGCAGCCAGGCAGTGCAAGAGACCCAGTACTTC
TRBV11-3	-	-	TRBJ1-6	CASSARYESNSPLHF	TGTGCCAGCAGCGCAAGGTACGAGTCTAATTCACCCCTCCACTTT
TRBV20-1	-	-	TRBJ2-3	CSASRDSGTDTQYF	TGCAGTGCTAGTCGGGATAGCGGCACAGATACGCAGTATTTT
TRBV15	-	-	TRBJ1-3	CATSRVGRHSGNTIYF	TGTGCCACCAGCAGAGTGGGCCGACACTCTGGAAACACCATATATTTT
TRBV12-5	-	-	TRBJ2-3	CASGLVRSTSTDTQYF	TGTGCTAGTGGTTTGGTACGGTCTACCTCCACAGATACGCAGTATTTT
TRBV7-8	TRBD1	-	TRBJ1-4	CASSLDYGTAPEELFF	TGTGCCAGCAGCTTAGATTACGGGACAGCCCCAGAGGAACTGTTTTTT
TRBV5-1	TRBD1	-	TRBJ1-4	CASSLAQGINEKLFF	TGCGCCAGCAGCTTGGCACAGGGGATTAATGAAAAACTGTTTTTT
TRBV2	TRBD2	-	TRBJ2-7	CASLGTSGKDSYEQYF	TGTGCCAGCCTGGGGACTAGCGGGAAGGATTCTTACGAGCAGTACTTC
TRBV10-2	-	-	TRBJ2-2	CASGTDLYGELFF	TGCGCCAGCGGTACCGACCTTTACGGGGAGCTGTTTTTT
TRBV10-3	-	-	TRBJ1-3	CAISESSGNTIYF	TGTGCCATCAGTGAAAGCTCTGGAAACACCATATATTTT
TRBV7-3	-	few	TRBJ2-7	CASSAGPSGEQYF	TGTGCCAGCAGCGCCGGGCCCTCGGGGGAGCAGTACTTC
TRBV5-6	-	-	TRBJ1-2	CASSFAWENYGYTF	TGTGCCAGCAGCTTCGCTTGGGAGAACTATGGCTACACCTTC
TRBV6-6	-	-	TRBJ2-7	CASSPGHSSEQYF	TGTGCCAGCAGTCCGGGACATTCCAGCGAGCAGTACTTC
TRBV14	-	-	TRBJ2-2	CASSQLGPGELFF	TGTGCCAGCAGCCAATTAGGGCCCGGGGAGCTGTTTTTT
TRBV5-1	-	-	TRBJ1-1	CASSLRLNTEAFF	TGCGCCAGCAGCTTGCGATTGAACACTGAAGCTTTCTTT
TRBV5-1	TRBD2	-	TRBJ2-6	CASSLLPSLAGVPVAGANVLTF	TGCGCCAGCAGCTTACTTCCGAGTCTAGCGGGAGTGCCTGTCGCTGGGGCCAACGTCCTGACTTTC
TRBV5-1	-	-	TRBJ1-4	CASSSLPDVNEKLFF	TGCGCCAGCAGCTCACTACCGGATGTTAATGAAAAACTGTTTTTT
TRBV30	-	-	TRBJ2-1	CAWVKYSGSYNEQFF	TGTGCCTGGGTGAAGTATAGCGGTTCCTACAATGAGCAGTTCTTC
TRBV6-5	TRBD1	few	TRBJ1-1	CASRDRGQSEAFF	TGTGCCAGTCGGGACAGGGGGCAAAGTGAAGCTTTCTTT
TRBV23-1	-	-	TRBJ2-3	CASSQSGRDTQYF	TGCGCCAGCAGTCAATCGGGGAGGGATACGCAGTATTTT
TRBV11-3	-	-	TRBJ2-2	CASSLSSLRWTGELFF	TGTGCCAGCAGCTTATCTAGTTTGCGATGGACCGGGGAGCTGTTTTTT
TRBV12-3/TRBV12-4	-	-	TRBJ1-1	CASSLGVNTEAFF	TGTGCCAGCAGTTTAGGTGTGAACACTGAAGCTTTCTTT
TRBV15	-	few	TRBJ2-3	CAFQGGTDTQYF	TGTGCCTTCCAAGGAGGGACAGATACGCAGTATTTT
TRBV5-1	TRBD1	-	TRBJ2-2	CASSENRGRTGELFF	TGCGCCAGCAGCGAGAACAGGGGGCGCACCGGGGAGCTGTTTTTT